This T cell receptor (beta chain) was sequenced during a study of OX40 agonist ivuxolimab in advanced cancers. Germline-derived CDR1 and CDR2 are MDHEN and SYDVKM. V gave up 4 bases and J gave up 4 bases; unmatched junction bases: 2. The CDR3 has 13 residues. Peripheral blood came from all dose cohorts at three timepoints. Clones were read by immunoSEQ multiplex PCR, and TCRdb kept only the in-frame ones, dropping some. Of about 19,000 clones detected, 90% appear once; the ten largest clones hold approximately 49%. The chain couples TRBV28 to TRBJ1-2, with TRBD1 identical over 8 bases. Sequencing used CD4+ or CD8+ T cells sorted from blood, obtained in a trial of the OX40 agonist ivuxolimab. The TCR comes from an adult with an advanced solid tumor such as melanoma, head and neck, liver or kidney cancer. In DNA form, the CDR3 reads TGTGCCAGCAGTTCGACAGGGGTCTATGGCTACACCTTC. Protein product: CASSSTGVYGYTF.